A single sample gave rise to the 16 T cell receptor beta chains below, sequenced in a study of OX40 agonist ivuxolimab in advanced cancers. The table came from immunoSEQ multiplex PCR; TCRdb's copy has only in-frame clones and leaves some out. Counted here are about 64,000 clones, 80% to 85% occurring once; the ten biggest clones make up 5%. Sequences were derived from CD4+ or CD8+ T cells sorted from blood, sampled in a trial of the OX40 agonist ivuxolimab. The receptor source for this set is an adult with an advanced solid tumor such as melanoma, head and neck, liver or kidney cancer.

V is TRBV25-1 and J is TRBJ2-5, with 8 bases that match TRBD2. After removal of 1 base from V and 1 base from J, the junction contained 2 bases not matched to a gene. The CDR3 length is 15 residues. CDR1 is MGHDK, CDR2 SYGVNS, per germline. The CDR3: CASSELGTSQETQYF. As DNA, the CDR3 is TGTGCCAGCAGTGAATTGGGGACTAGCCAAGAGACCCAGTACTTC.

The rearrangement joins TRBV6-1 to TRBJ1-5; no firm D call. The germline V gene encodes CDR1 MNHNS and CDR2 SASEGT. V shed 7 bases and J shed 2 bases, with 15 bases lying between them. CDR3 length equals 15 residues. The CDR3 sequence: CASTGLSVGNQPQHF. CDR3 in DNA: TGTGCCAGCACCGGGCTGAGCGTAGGCAATCAGCCCCAGCATTTT.

The chain carries TRBV6-1 and TRBJ2-7; D call uncertain. Germline CDR1 is MNHNS and CDR2 is SASEGT. V dropped 7 bases and J dropped 2 bases, with 9 bases sitting between them. This CDR3 is 12 amino acids long. For the CDR3, the DNA is TGTGCCAGCAATTCCGGCCCCTACGAGCAGTACTTC. This gives the protein CASNSGPYEQYF.

The chain recombines TRBV9 with TRBJ2-7, with 10 positions matching TRBD1. The CDR3 covers 15 residues. Germline CDR1 SGDLS, CDR2 YYNGEE. J gave up 5 bases and V 4 bases, and 9 bases lay outside the gene matches. The CDR3 spells CASSSPGTGVDEQYF. In DNA, the CDR3 is TGTGCCAGCAGCAGTCCCGGGACAGGGGTCGACGAGCAGTACTTC.

The rearrangement uses TRBV18 and TRBJ1-5; the D gene is possibly TRBD1 (5 bases). Germline CDR1 is KGHSH and CDR2 is LQKENI. The V end lost 3 bases, the J end lost 2 bases, and 11 bases lay between the germline ends. This CDR3 has 15 amino acids. The CDR3 is CASSPGGDGNQPQHF. The CDR3 coding sequence is TGTGCCAGCTCACCCGGGGGTGACGGCAATCAGCCCCAGCATTTT. Complete variable domain (other parts from reference TRBV18 and TRBJ1-5): NAGVMQNPRHLVRRRGQEARLRCSPMKGHSHVYWYRQLPEEGLKFMVYLQKENIIDESGMPKERFSAEFPKEGPSILRIQQVVRGDSAAYFCASSPGGDGNQPQHFGDGTRLSIL.

V usage is TRBV19 and J usage is TRBJ1-2, with TRBD1 matching 8 bases. Germline loops: CDR1 LNHDA, CDR2 SQIVND (reference sequence). This CDR3 is built from 14 residues. With 1 base clipped from V and 4 bases from J, the junction kept 2 bases outside the gene matches. The CDR3 bases are TGTGCCAGTAGTATAGTGCAGGGGGCCTATGGCTACACCTTC. The encoded protein is CASSIVQGAYGYTF.

The rearrangement uses TRBV7-8 and TRBJ2-1; maybe TRBD1 (6 bases). CDR3 length equals 15 residues. Germline V gives CDR1 SGHVS, CDR2 FQNEAQ. The germline V and J ends were trimmed by 1 base and 5 bases, with 12 bases remaining between them. This CDR3 is CASSLVDSFNNEQFF. Written as DNA, the CDR3 is TGTGCCAGCAGCTTAGTGGACAGTTTCAACAATGAGCAGTTCTTC. Full variable domain (rest looked up from reference TRBV7-8 and TRBJ2-1): GAGVSQSPRYKVAKRGQDVALRCDPISGHVSLFWYQQALGQGPEFLTYFQNEAQLDKSGLPSDRFFAERPEGSVSTLKIQRTQQEDSAVYLCASSLVDSFNNEQFFGPGTRLTVL.

This clone was detected many times. The chain uses TRBV4-2 and TRBJ2-5; TRBD2 matches at 9 bases. The CDR3 has 15 amino acids. V dropped 0 bases and J dropped 1; count of bases not matched to a gene: 0. CDR1 and CDR2 from the germline V gene are LGHNA and YNFKEQ. Here the CDR3 reads CASSQERGGQETQYF. The CDR3 region has the DNA TGTGCCAGCAGCCAAGAGCGGGGGGGCCAAGAGACCCAGTACTTC.

V is TRBV14 and J is TRBJ2-7; 9 nucleotides line up with TRBD1. In germline, CDR1 is SGHDN, CDR2 FVKESK. The V segment lost 1 base and the J segment 4 bases; nucleotides outside the gene matches: 8. This CDR3 spans 16 amino acids. CDR3 sequence (DNA): TGTGCCAGCAGCCAAGTCAGCGGGACAGGGTTTTACGAGCAGTACTTC. Its protein product is CASSQVSGTGFYEQYF.

This clone was seen just once. V is TRBV7-7 and J is TRBJ2-7; 9 bases are a match to TRBD2. Germline CDR1 and CDR2: SSHAT and FNYEAQ (reference sequence). Trimming cost V 5 bases and J 0 bases; bases outside gene matches: 8. This CDR3 spans 16 amino acids. CDR3 DNA: TGTGCCAGCAGCCCAGCCCCGACTAGCGGCTCCTACGAGCAGTACTTC. This codes for CASSPAPTSGSYEQYF.

This chain joins TRBV6-5 and TRBJ1-2, with 7 positions matching TRBD1. The CDR3 has 14 residues. CDR1 is MNHEY and CDR2 is SVGAGI in the germline V gene. V was clipped by 6 bases and J by 4 bases; unmatched bases: 8. CDR3 nucleotide sequence: TGTGCCAGCAGAAGACAGGGATCCACCTATGGCTACACCTTC. Translated, it gives CASRRQGSTYGYTF.

The rearrangement links TRBV30 to TRBJ2-3, with TRBD2 as a possible D gene (6 bases). V was cut by 3 bases and J by 6 bases, with 16 bases left in between. CDR3 length: 14 amino acids. Germline lookup yields CDR1 GTSNPN and CDR2 SVGIG (reference sequence). This chain's CDR3 is CAWRPPGAGDTQYF. Written as DNA, the CDR3 is TGTGCCTGGAGGCCACCGGGTGCGGGGGATACGCAGTATTTT.

This clone has a single count. The chain links TRBV15 to TRBJ2-7, with TRBD1 matching 9 bases. Per the germline V gene, CDR1 is LNHNV and CDR2 is YYDKDF (reference sequence). This CDR3 comprises 14 residues. V gave up 2 bases and J gave up 4 bases; unmatched junction bases: 3. The CDR3: CATSRQQGAYEQYF. The CDR3 nucleotides read TGTGCCACCAGCAGACAACAGGGGGCTTACGAGCAGTACTTC.

The chain is built from TRBV7-8 and TRBJ2-1, with D perhaps being TRBD1 or TRBD2 (5 bases each). CDR1 is SGHVS and CDR2 is FQNEAQ in the germline V gene. Trimming stripped 7 bases from V and 0 bases from J, with 13 bases between. The CDR3 length is 15 residues. Written as DNA, the CDR3 is TGTGCCAGCACCACCTCCGGGGCCTCCTACAATGAGCAGTTCTTC. This encodes CASTTSGASYNEQFF. Based on the CDR3 plus reference TRBV7-8 and TRBJ2-1, the full variable domain is GAGVSQSPRYKVAKRGQDVALRCDPISGHVSLFWYQQALGQGPEFLTYFQNEAQLDKSGLPSDRFFAERPEGSVSTLKIQRTQQEDSAVYLCASTTSGASYNEQFFGPGTRLTVL.

The chain uses TRBV5-1 and TRBJ1-6; 7 nucleotides match TRBD1. The CDR3 length is 15 residues. J gave up 5 bases and V 0 bases, and 2 bases lay outside the gene matches. CDR1 is SGHRS and CDR2 is YFSETQ in the germline V gene. CDR3 region: CASSLATGNNSPLHF. The DNA for the CDR3 is TGCGCCAGCAGCTTGGCGACAGGGAATAATTCACCCCTCCACTTT.

The chain is built from TRBV7-8 and TRBJ1-5, with TRBD1 as a possible D gene (5 bases). CDR1 and CDR2 (germline): SGHVS, FQNEAQ. The CDR3 length is 16 residues. Trimming stripped 5 bases from V and 5 bases from J, with 19 bases between. CDR3 loop: CASSPRDRAADQPQHF. The CDR3 nucleotides read TGTGCCAGCAGCCCCCGGGACCGAGCAGCCGATCAGCCCCAGCATTTT.